The 5 T cell receptor beta chains given below trace back to one sample, sequenced in a study of blood T cell repertoires in COVID-19. The assay was immunoSEQ multiplex PCR, and TCRdb's table has in-frame clones only and misses some. The sample yields about 210,000 clones, 90% to 95% seen once. Source material: peripheral blood. The receptors stem from a man under 40 with acute or convalescent COVID-19.

The V gene is TRBV6-2 or TRBV6-3, the J gene TRBJ2-6; 8 positions agree with TRBD1. The CDR3 contains 18 residues. The trim removed 4 bases at V and 0 bases at J, leaving 8 bases unmatched. Germline assignment: CDR1 MNHEY and CDR2 SVGEGT. The CDR3 DNA follows: TGTGCCAGCAGTTCCAGGACAGGGCTTAGCTCTGGGGCCAACGTCCTGACTTTC. Its protein is CASSSRTGLSSGANVLTF.

The chain joins TRBV6-5 to TRBJ1-2; D not certain. Trimming stripped 2 bases from V and 0 bases from J, with 7 bases between. This CDR3 is built from 14 residues. Per germline, CDR1 MNHEY and CDR2 SVGAGI. CDR3 protein: CASSYRIANYGYTF. CDR3 nucleotides: TGTGCCAGCAGTTACCGTATAGCTAACTATGGCTACACCTTC.

This clone was observed a single time. The V call is TRBV12-5, the J call TRBJ2-2; unclear D gene. The CDR3 is 11 residues long. V dropped 6 bases and J dropped 8 bases, with 7 bases sitting between them. Germline lookup yields CDR1 LGHNT and CDR2 FRNRAP. The CDR3 region has the DNA TGTGCTAGTGGGCAACAAGGGGAGCTGTTTTTT. Translating it yields CASGQQGELFF.

The chain combines TRBV5-4 with TRBJ2-3, with 9 bases fitting TRBD2. V shed 4 bases, J shed 5 bases, and the junction held 11 bases outside the gene matches. The CDR3 has 16 amino acids. Germline V gene data show CDR1 as SGHNT and CDR2 as YYREEE (reference sequence). CDR3 amino acids: CASSGLGGRGGDTQYF. CDR3 DNA: TGTGCCAGCAGCGGATTAGGCGGGAGGGGGGGAGATACGCAGTATTTT. The full variable domain, with the rest looked up from reference TRBV5-4 and TRBJ2-3, is ETGVTQSPTHLIKTRGQQVTLRCSSQSGHNTVSWYQQALGQGPQFIFQYYREEENGRGNFPPRFSGLQFPNYSSELNVNALELDDSALYLCASSGLGGRGGDTQYFGPGTRLTVL.

The V gene is TRBV5-4, the J gene TRBJ1-6; D unresolved. The length of the CDR3 is 17 residues. Deletions cut 4 bases from V and 0 bases from J, with 14 bases between. The germline V gene has CDR1 SGHNT and CDR2 YYREEE (reference sequence). This CDR3 is CASSLSAASSYNSPLHF. As DNA, the CDR3 is TGTGCCAGCAGCCTGAGCGCTGCGAGCTCCTATAATTCACCCCTCCACTTT.